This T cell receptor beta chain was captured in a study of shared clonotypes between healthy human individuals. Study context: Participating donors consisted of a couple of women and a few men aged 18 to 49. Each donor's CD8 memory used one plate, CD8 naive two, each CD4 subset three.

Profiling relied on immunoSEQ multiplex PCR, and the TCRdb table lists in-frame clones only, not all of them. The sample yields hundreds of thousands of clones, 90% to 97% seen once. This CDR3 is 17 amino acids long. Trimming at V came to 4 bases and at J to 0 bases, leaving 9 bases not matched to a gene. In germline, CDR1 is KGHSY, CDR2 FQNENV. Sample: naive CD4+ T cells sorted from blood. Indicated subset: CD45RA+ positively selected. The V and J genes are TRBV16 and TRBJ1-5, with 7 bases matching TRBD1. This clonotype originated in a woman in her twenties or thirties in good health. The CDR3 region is CASSLIGGGNSNQPQHF. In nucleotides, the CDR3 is TGTGCCAGCAGCCTTATAGGGGGCGGCAATAGCAATCAGCCCCAGCATTTT.